These T cell receptor beta chains were read from a single sample in a study of Graves' ophthalmopathy and Graves' hyperthyroidism. TCRdb called the multiplex PCR reads again in MiXCR, with one record for every CDR3 protein. The sample carries about 220,000 distinct CDR3 sequences, 20% to 25% recorded once. The sample consisted of peripheral blood. Receptors originate from a woman between 50 and 59 years old with Graves' ophthalmopathy. Each CDR3 is given with its conserved first and last residue. Each record gives: clone size, V gene, D gene, J gene, CDR3 DNA, CDR3 protein. A D gene is named only where the DNA matches it firmly. Clone sizes are shown as how often the clone was seen (once, few, many) or a class if it is expanded.

many,TRBV29-1,-,TRBJ1-2,TGCAGCGTTGAAGACCCGGGACCCCCCTATGGCTACACCTTC,CSVEDPGPPYGYTF
many,TRBV6-4,-,TRBJ1-1,TGTGCCAGCAGTGTTAGTATGAACACTGAAGCTTTCTTT,CASSVSMNTEAFF
many,TRBV9,TRBD2,TRBJ2-5,TGTGCCAGCAGCATCGGGACTAGTCTCGGTCAGACCCAGTACTTC,CASSIGTSLGQTQYF
many,TRBV28,-,TRBJ1-1,TGTGCCAGCAGTTTTGGAATAGACACTGAAGCTTTCTTT,CASSFGIDTEAFF
many,TRBV9,TRBD2,TRBJ2-6,TGTGCCAGCAGCGGCTCCCGGTCGGGAGGCTCTGGTCAACGGTATGGGGCCAACGTCCTGACTTTC,CASSGSRSGGSGQRYGANVLTF
many,TRBV12-3/TRBV12-4,-,TRBJ2-7,TGTGCCAGCAGTAATTCCGGAATTGTTTACGAGCAGTACTTC,CASSNSGIVYEQYF
few,TRBV7-9,-,TRBJ1-3,TGTGCCAGCAGCTTATCCGGGCTGGACACCATATATTTT,CASSLSGLDTIYF
many,TRBV5-1,-,TRBJ1-1,TGCGCCAGCAGCCTAGATGGGGAGACTGAAGCTTTCTTT,CASSLDGETEAFF
few,TRBV12-5,-,TRBJ1-5,TGTGCTAGTGGTTTGTCGCAGGGGACTCAGCCCCAGCATTTT,CASGLSQGTQPQHF
many,TRBV6-4,-,TRBJ2-2,TGTGCCAGCAGTCCCGGACAGAACACCGGGGAGCTGTTTTTT,CASSPGQNTGELFF